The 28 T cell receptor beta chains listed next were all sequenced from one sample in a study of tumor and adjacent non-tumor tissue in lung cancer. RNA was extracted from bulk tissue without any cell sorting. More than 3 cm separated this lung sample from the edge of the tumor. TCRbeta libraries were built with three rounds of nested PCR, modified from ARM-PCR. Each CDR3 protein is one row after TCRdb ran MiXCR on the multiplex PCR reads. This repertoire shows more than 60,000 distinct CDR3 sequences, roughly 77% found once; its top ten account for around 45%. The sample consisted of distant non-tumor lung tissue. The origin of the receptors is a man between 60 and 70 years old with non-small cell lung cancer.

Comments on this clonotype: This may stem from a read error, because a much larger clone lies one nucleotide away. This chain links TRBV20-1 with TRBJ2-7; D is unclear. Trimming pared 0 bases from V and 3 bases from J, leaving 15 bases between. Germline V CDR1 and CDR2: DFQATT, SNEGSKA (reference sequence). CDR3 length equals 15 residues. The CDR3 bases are TGCAGTGCTAGAGATCCTACAGTGAACCTCTACGAGCAGTACTTC. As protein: CSARDPTVNLYEQYF.

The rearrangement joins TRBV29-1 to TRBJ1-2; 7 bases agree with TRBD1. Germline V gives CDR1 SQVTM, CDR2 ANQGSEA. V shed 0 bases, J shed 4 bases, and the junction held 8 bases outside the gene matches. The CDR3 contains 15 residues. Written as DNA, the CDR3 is TGCAGCGTTGAAGATTATCCCAGGGGGAGCTATGGCTACACCTTC. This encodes CSVEDYPRGSYGYTF.

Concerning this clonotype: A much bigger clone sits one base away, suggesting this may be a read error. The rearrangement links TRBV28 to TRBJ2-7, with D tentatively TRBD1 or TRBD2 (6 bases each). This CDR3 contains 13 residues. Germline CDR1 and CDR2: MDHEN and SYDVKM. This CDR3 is CSSSLVPGAEQYF. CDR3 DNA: TGTTCCAGCAGTTTGGTACCGGGGGCCGAGCAGTACTTC.

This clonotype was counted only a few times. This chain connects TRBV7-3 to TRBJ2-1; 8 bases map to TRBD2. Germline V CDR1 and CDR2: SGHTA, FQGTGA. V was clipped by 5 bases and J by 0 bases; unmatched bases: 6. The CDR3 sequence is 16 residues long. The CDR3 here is CASSPLAGSSYNEQFF. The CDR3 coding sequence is TGTGCCAGCAGCCCCTTAGCGGGGAGCTCCTACAATGAGCAGTTCTTC.

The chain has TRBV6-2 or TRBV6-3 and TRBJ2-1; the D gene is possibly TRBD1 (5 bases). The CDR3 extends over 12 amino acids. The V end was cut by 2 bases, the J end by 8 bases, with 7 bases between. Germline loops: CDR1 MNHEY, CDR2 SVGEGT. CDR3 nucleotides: TGTGCCAGCAGTTACATAGGGGATGAGCAGTTCTTC. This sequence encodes CASSYIGDEQFF.

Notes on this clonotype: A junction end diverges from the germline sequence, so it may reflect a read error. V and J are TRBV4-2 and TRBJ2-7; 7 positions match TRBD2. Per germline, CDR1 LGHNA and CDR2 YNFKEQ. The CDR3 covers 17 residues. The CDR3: CSSGQAVGRERLNEQYF. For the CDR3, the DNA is TGTTCCAGCGGCCAGGCGGTGGGGCGGGAGCGTCTAAACGAGCAATACTTC.

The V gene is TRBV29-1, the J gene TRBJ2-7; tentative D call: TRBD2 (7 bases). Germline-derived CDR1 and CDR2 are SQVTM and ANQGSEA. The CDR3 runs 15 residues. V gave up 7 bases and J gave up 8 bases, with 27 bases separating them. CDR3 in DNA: TGCAGCGCGACAAGGGGGGGACTGGGTTCCCACAAGCAGTACTTC. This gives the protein CSATRGGLGSHKQYF.

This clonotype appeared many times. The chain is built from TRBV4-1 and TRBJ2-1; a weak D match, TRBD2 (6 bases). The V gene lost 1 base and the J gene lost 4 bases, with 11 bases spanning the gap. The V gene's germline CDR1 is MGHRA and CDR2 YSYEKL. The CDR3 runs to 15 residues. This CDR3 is CASSQVVGGYNEQFF. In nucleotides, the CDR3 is TGCGCCAGCAGCCAAGTGGTCGGAGGGTACAATGAGCAGTTCTTC.

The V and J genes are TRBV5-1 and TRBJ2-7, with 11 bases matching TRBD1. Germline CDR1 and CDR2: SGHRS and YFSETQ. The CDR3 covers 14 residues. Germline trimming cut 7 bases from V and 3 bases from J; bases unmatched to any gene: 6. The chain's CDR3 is CASSGTGGLYEQYF. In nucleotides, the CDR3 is TGCGCCAGCTCCGGGACAGGGGGTCTCTACGAGCAGTACTTC.

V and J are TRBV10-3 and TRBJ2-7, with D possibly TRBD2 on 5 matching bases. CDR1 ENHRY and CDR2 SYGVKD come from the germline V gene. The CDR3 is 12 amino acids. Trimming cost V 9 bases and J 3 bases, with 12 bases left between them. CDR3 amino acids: CAIAAEYYEQYF. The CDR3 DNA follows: TGTGCCATAGCAGCGGAATACTACGAGCAGTACTTC.

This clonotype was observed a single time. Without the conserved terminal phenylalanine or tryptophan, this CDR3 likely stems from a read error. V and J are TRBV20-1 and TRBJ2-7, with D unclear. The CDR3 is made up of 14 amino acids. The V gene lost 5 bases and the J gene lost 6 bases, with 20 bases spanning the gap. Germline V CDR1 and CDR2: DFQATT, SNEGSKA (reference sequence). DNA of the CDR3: TGCAGTGCTCAGCCCGGCACAGTTCCGACCGAGCAGTACCTC. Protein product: CSAQPGTVPTEQYL.

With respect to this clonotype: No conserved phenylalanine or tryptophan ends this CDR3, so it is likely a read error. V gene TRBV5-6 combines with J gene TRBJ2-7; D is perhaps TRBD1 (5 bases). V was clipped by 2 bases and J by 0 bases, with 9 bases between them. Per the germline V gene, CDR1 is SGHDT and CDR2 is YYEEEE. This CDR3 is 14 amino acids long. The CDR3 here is CASSFGTGSYEQYL. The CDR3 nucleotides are TGTGCCAGCAGCTTTGGAACAGGCTCCTACGAGCAGTACTTA.

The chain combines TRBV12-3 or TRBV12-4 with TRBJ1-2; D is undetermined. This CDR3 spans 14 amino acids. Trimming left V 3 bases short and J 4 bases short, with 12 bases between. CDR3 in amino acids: CASSLPQVSYGYTF. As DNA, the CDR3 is TGTGCCAGCAGTTTGCCTCAGGTCAGCTATGGCTACACCTTC.

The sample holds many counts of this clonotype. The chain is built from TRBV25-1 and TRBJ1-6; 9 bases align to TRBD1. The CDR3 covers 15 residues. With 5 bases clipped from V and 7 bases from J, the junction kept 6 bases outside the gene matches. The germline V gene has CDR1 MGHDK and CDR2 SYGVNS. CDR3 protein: CASSFGTGRNSPLHF. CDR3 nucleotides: TGTGCCAGCAGTTTCGGGACAGGGCGAAATTCACCCCTCCACTTT.

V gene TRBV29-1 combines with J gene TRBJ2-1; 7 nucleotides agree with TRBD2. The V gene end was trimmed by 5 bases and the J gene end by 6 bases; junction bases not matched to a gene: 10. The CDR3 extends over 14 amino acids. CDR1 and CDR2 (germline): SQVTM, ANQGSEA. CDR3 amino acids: CSVLTSRSVNEQFF. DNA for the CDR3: TGCAGCGTTCTGACTAGCAGGAGTGTCAATGAGCAGTTCTTC.

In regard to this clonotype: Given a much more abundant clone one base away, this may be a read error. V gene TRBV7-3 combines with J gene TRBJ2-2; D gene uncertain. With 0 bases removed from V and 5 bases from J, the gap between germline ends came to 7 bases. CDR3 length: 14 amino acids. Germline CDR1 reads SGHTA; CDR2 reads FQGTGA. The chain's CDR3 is CASSLTPETGELFF. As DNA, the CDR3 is TGTGCCAGCAGCTTAACGCCGGAGACCGGGGAGCTGTTTTTT.

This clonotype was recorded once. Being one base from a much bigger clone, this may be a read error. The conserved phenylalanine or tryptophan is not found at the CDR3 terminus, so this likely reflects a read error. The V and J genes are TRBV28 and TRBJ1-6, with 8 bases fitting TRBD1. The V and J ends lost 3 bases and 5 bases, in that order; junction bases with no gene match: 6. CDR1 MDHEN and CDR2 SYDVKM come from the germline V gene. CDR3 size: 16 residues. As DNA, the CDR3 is TGTGCCAGCAGTTTCCTAGGACAGGGAAATAATTCACCCCTCCACATT. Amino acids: CASSFLGQGNNSPLHI.

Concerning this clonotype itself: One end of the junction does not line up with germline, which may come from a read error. The CDR3 reads CSSRSDPSTDTQYF. The CDR3 bases are TGTTCCAGCAGGTCAGATCCTAGCACAGATACGCAGTATTTT. The chain uses TRBV6-1 and TRBJ2-3; D is unclear. The CDR3 is 14 residues long. Germline V gene lookup returns CDR1 MNHNS and CDR2 SASEGT.

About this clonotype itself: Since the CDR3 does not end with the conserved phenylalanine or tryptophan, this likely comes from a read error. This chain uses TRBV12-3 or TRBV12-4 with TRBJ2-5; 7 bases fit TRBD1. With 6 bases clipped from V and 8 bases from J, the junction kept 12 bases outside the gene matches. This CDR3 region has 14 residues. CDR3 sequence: CASSSIGGFETQYL. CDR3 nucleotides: TGTGCCAGCAGCTCAATAGGGGGCTTTGAAACCCAGTACTTA.

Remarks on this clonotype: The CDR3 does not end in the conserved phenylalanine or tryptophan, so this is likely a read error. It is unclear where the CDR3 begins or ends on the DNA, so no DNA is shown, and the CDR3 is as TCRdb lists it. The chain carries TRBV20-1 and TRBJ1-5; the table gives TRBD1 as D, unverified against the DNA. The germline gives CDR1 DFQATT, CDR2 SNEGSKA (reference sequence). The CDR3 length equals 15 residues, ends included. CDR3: CTARPFDRVIQPHHL.

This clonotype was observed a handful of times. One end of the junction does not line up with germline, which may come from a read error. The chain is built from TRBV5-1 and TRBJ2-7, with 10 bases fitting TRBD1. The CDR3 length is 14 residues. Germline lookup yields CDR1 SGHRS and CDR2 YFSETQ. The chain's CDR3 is CASSVGTGASEQYF. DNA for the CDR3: TGCGCTAGCAGCGTCGGGACAGGGGCTTCCGAGCAGTACTTC.

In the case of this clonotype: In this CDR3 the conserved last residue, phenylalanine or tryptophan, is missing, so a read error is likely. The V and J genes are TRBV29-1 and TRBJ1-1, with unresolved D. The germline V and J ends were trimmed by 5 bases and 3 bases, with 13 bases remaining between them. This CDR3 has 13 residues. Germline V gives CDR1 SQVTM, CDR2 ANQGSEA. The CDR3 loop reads CSVRGTAYTEAFL. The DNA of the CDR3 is TGCAGCGTTCGGGGTACCGCCTACACTGAAGCTTTCCTT.

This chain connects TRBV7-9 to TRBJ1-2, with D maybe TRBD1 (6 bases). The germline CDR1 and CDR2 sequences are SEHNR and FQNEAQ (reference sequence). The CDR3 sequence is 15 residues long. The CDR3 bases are TGTGCAGGCAGCTCTTCCCAGGACAGAGACTATGGCTACACCTTC. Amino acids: CAGSSSQDRDYGYTF.

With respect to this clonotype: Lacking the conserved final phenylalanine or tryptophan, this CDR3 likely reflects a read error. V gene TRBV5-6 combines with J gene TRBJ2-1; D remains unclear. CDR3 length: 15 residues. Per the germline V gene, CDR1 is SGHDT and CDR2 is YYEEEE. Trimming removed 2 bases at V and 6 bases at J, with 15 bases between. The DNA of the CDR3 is TGTGCCAGCAGCTTCGACACATTTGGGTTCAATGAGCAGTTCTTA. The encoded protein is CASSFDTFGFNEQFL.

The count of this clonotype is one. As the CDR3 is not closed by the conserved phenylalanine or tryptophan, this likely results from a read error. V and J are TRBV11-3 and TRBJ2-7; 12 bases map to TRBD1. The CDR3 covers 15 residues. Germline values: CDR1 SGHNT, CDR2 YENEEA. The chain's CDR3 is CAGSPPGQGAREQYC. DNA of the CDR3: TGTGCCGGCAGCCCACCGGGACAGGGGGCTCGGGAGCAGTACTGC.

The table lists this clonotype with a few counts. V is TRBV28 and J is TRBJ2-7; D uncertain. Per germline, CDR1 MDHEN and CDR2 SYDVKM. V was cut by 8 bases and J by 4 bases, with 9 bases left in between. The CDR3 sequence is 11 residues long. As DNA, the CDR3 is TGTGCCAGCGGGGAAATTTACGAGCAGTACTTC. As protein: CASGEIYEQYF.

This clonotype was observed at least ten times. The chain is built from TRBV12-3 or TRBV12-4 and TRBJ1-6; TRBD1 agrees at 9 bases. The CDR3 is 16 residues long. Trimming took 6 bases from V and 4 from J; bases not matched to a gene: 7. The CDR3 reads CASRPGTGFYNSPLHF. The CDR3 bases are TGTGCCAGCAGGCCCGGGACAGGGTTTTATAATTCACCCCTCCACTTT.

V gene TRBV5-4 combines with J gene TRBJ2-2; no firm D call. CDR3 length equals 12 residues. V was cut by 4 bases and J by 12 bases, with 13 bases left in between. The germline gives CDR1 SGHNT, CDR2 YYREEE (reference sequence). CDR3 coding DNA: TGTGCCAGCAGCGGGGATACTGGGAAGCTGTTTTTT. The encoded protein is CASSGDTGKLFF.